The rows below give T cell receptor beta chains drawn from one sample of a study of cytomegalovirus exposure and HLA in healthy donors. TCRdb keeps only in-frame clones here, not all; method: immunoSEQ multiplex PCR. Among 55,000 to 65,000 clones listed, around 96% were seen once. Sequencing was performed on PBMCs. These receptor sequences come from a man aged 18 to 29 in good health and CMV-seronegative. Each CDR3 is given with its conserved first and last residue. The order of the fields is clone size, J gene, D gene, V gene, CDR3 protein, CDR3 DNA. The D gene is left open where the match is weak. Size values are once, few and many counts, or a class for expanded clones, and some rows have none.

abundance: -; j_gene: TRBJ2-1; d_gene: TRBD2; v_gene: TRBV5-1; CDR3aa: CASSLVSSGPEDEQFF; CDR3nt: TGCGCCAGCAGCTTGGTCTCTAGCGGGCCTGAGGATGAGCAGTTCTTC
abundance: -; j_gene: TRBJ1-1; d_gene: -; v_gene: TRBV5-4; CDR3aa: CASSSKVTGDTEAFF; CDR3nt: TGTGCCAGCAGCTCCAAGGTGACAGGTGACACTGAAGCTTTCTTT
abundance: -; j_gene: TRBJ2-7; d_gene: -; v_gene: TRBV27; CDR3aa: CASSDFYEQYF; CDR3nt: TGTGCCAGCAGTGACTTCTACGAGCAGTACTTC
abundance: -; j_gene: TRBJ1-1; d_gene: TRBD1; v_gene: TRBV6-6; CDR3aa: CASSTGTGVNTEAFF; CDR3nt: TGTGCCAGCAGTACCGGGACAGGAGTAAACACTGAAGCTTTCTTT
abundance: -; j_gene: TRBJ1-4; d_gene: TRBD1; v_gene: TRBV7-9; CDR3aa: CASSELRDREKLFF; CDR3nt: TGTGCCAGCAGCGAACTCCGGGACAGGGAAAAACTGTTTTTT
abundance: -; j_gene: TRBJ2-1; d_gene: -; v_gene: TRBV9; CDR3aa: CASSVAFGSSYNEQFF; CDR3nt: TGTGCCAGCAGCGTAGCTTTCGGGAGCTCCTACAATGAGCAGTTCTTC
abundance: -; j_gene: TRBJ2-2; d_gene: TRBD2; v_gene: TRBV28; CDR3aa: CASSSVFAAGDRTGELFF; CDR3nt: TGTGCCAGCAGTTCCGTATTTGCAGCGGGAGATAGGACCGGGGAGCTGTTTTTT
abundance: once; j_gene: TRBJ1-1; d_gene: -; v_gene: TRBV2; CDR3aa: CASRAENTEAFF; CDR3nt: TGTGCCAGCAGAGCGGAGAACACTGAAGCTTTCTTT
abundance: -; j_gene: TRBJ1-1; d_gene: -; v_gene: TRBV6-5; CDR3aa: CASRPTENTEAFF; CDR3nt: TGTGCCAGCAGACCAACAGAGAACACTGAAGCTTTCTTT
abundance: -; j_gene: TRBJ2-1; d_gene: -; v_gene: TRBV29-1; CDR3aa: CSVGTAAVNEQFF; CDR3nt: TGCAGCGTGGGGACTGCGGCGGTCAATGAGCAGTTCTTC
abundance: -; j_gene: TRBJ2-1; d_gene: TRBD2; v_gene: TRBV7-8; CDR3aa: CASSLVQASGRVNEQFF; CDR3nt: TGTGCCAGCAGCTTAGTGCAGGCTAGCGGGAGGGTTAATGAGCAGTTCTTC